Following are 26 T cell receptor beta chains from one sample sequenced in a study of blood T cell repertoires in COVID-19 (dated by TCRdb to the early 2020s). Libraries were prepared through the immunoSEQ multiplex PCR assay. The source is immuneACCESS, and TCRdb retained only in-frame sequences with V and J called. Part of the clones is not carried over; for the studies checked, unresolved V genes explain less than half of this, and the remainder is unexplained. This sample is represented by roughly 200,000 clones; approximately 88% of them were singletons. The top ten clones comprise 4% of the sample. Sequencing input: peripheral blood. The receptor set was obtained from a woman aged 25 to 39 with acute or convalescent COVID-19.

The V and J genes are TRBV9 and TRBJ2-1, with 8 nucleotides matching TRBD2. The J segment lost 9 bases and the V segment lost 0 bases, leaving 2 bases of the junction unmatched. This CDR3 comprises 13 residues. CDR1 is SGDLS, CDR2 YYNGEE, per germline. For the CDR3, the DNA is TGTGCCAGCAGCGTAGTGACTAGCGCTGAGCAGTTCTTC. Translated: CASSVVTSAEQFF.

The chain joins TRBV4-1 to TRBJ2-5; D is possibly TRBD1 (5 bases). V lost 0 bases and J 7 bases, leaving 12 bases between the germline ends. CDR3 length: 14 amino acids. Per germline, CDR1 MGHRA and CDR2 YSYEKL. In nucleotides, the CDR3 is TGCGCCAGCAGCCAAGAAGACAGACAAAGGACCCAGTACTTC. Its protein is CASSQEDRQRTQYF.

CDR3 amino acids: CASSLERESPLHF. CDR3 bases: TGTGCCAGCAGTTTAGAGCGGGAATCACCCCTCCACTTT. V gene TRBV12-3 or TRBV12-4 combines with J gene TRBJ1-6; D uncertain. The CDR3 covers 13 residues. The ends were cut back, 1 base at V and 10 bases at J, with 8 bases in the middle.

V usage is TRBV30 and J usage is TRBJ2-7, with D maybe TRBD1 (5 bases). CDR1 GTSNPN and CDR2 SVGIG come from the germline V gene (reference sequence). V dropped 4 bases and J dropped 6 bases, with 19 bases sitting between them. The CDR3 is made up of 14 amino acids. The CDR3 bases are TGTGCCTGGAACGATCAGGGTTCGTCGTTCGAGCAGTACTTC. Its protein is CAWNDQGSSFEQYF.

The chain is built from TRBV6-1 and TRBJ1-5; 7 bases match TRBD1. CDR1 is MNHNS, CDR2 SASEGT, per germline. The CDR3 spans 14 residues. After removal of 3 bases from V and 11 bases from J, the junction contained 10 bases not matched to a gene. The CDR3 loop is CASSDDPGQQTQHF. The CDR3 DNA sequence: TGTGCCAGCAGTGACGACCCGGGACAGCAGACCCAGCATTTT.

This sequence joins TRBV27 and TRBJ1-1; D remains ambiguous. The germline V and J ends were trimmed by 6 bases and 2 bases, with 13 bases remaining between them. The length of the CDR3 is 14 residues. CDR1 is MNHEY, CDR2 SMNVEV, per germline (reference sequence). CDR3 in DNA: TGTGCCAGCAGGGGCCGTCAGGCTAACACTGAAGCTTTCTTT. Translated: CASRGRQANTEAFF.

V usage is TRBV11-2 and J usage is TRBJ2-7, with 8 bases fitting TRBD2. V shed 1 base and J 6 bases; nucleotides not matched to a gene: 14. CDR1 and CDR2 (germline): SGHAT, FQNNGV. The CDR3 covers 17 residues. The DNA for the CDR3 is TGTGCCAGCAGCTTAGTAGGTAGCGGGAACCAACAGGGCGAGCAGTACTTC. Protein: CASSLVGSGNQQGEQYF.

This chain connects TRBV11-2 to TRBJ2-1; 11 bases align to TRBD2. V dropped 4 bases and J dropped 7; count of bases not matched to a gene: 3. The CDR3 is made up of 14 amino acids. Germline V gene lookup returns CDR1 SGHAT and CDR2 FQNNGV. CDR3 DNA sequence: TGTGCCAGCAGCTCCACTAGCGGGAGTAATGAGCAGTTCTTC. Translation: CASSSTSGSNEQFF.

V and J are TRBV5-1 and TRBJ1-6; no clear D gene. The germline gives CDR1 SGHRS, CDR2 YFSETQ. Trimming took 1 base from V and 5 from J, leaving 10 bases between them. The length of the CDR3 is 15 residues. CDR3 region: CASSLRWADNSPLHF. The CDR3 DNA reads TGCGCCAGCAGCTTGAGGTGGGCCGATAATTCACCCCTCCACTTT.

CDR3 coding DNA: TGCAGTGCGGACAGGGGAGAGACCCAGTACTTC. Its translation is CSADRGETQYF. This chain uses TRBV20-1 with TRBJ2-5; 9 bases agree with TRBD1. Germline CDR1 and CDR2: DFQATT and SNEGSKA (reference sequence). CDR3 length: 11 amino acids. J gave up 4 bases and V 6 bases, and 0 bases lay outside the gene matches.

This chain uses TRBV2 with TRBJ2-7; maybe TRBD2 (7 bases). The CDR3 loop spans 14 amino acids. V was cut by 4 bases and J by 6 bases, with 16 bases left in between. Germline V CDR1 and CDR2: SNHLY, FYNNEI. The CDR3 coding sequence is TGTGCCAGCAGTGCCCGAGGGGGGGTTCGCGAGCAGTACTTC. Amino acid sequence: CASSARGGVREQYF.

The chain is built from TRBV7-2 and TRBJ1-1; no definite D call. V lost 5 bases, J lost 0 bases, and 16 bases lay in between. The CDR3 sequence is 16 residues long. Germline-derived CDR1 and CDR2 are SGHTA and FQGNSA. The CDR3 protein is CASSPRGEGMNTEAFF. DNA for the CDR3: TGTGCCAGCAGCCCACGCGGGGAAGGGATGAACACTGAAGCTTTCTTT.

This clone was counted once. V usage is TRBV30 and J usage is TRBJ1-1; a possible D gene is TRBD1 (6 bases). Germline V gene lookup returns CDR1 GTSNPN and CDR2 SVGIG (reference sequence). The CDR3 is 13 amino acids. The V and J ends lost 2 bases and 0 bases respectively, with 7 bases between them. Written as DNA, the CDR3 is TGTGCCTGGAGTAGGGGGATGAACACTGAAGCTTTCTTT. Translated: CAWSRGMNTEAFF.

The genes are TRBV7-9 and TRBJ2-1; 7 bases are a match to TRBD1. Per the germline V gene, CDR1 is SEHNR and CDR2 is FQNEAQ (reference sequence). The CDR3 has 14 amino acids. V shed 1 base, J shed 5 bases, and the junction held 2 bases outside the gene matches. CDR3 coding DNA: TGTGCCAGCAGCTTAGTTAGGGGGCACAATGAGCAGTTCTTC. Protein sequence: CASSLVRGHNEQFF. Together with reference TRBV7-9 and TRBJ2-1, the CDR3 gives the full variable domain: DTGVSQNPRHKITKRGQNVTFRCDPISEHNRLYWYRQTLGQGPEFLTYFQNEAQLEKSRLLSDRFSAERPKGSFSTLEIQRTEQGDSAMYLCASSLVRGHNEQFFGPGTRLTVL.

The chain employs TRBV18 and TRBJ2-2; 11 positions match TRBD1. The germline gives CDR1 KGHSH, CDR2 LQKENI. This CDR3 region has 16 residues. The junction had 6 bases not matched to a gene; V was cut back by 3 bases and J by 6 bases. The CDR3 loop is CASSPRTGGAAGELFF. The CDR3 bases are TGTGCCAGCTCACCCAGGACAGGGGGCGCGGCCGGGGAGCTGTTTTTT.

The J gene is TRBJ1-2, the V gene TRBV6-6; 8 bases match TRBD1. Germline V gene sequence: CDR1 MNHNY, CDR2 SVGAGI (reference sequence). The CDR3 sequence is 13 residues long. Unmatched junction bases numbered 7, after V lost 5 bases and J lost 8 bases. CDR3: CASSPGPGGGYTF. The CDR3 region has the DNA TGTGCCAGCAGTCCTGGCCCAGGGGGCGGCTACACCTTC.

This chain connects TRBV5-1 to TRBJ2-6; D ambiguous. The CDR3 is 14 amino acids. Germline V gene sequence: CDR1 SGHRS, CDR2 YFSETQ. V was shortened by 5 bases and J by 2 bases, with 8 bases between the two germline ends. The CDR3 loop reads CASRANTGANVLTF. The CDR3 DNA follows: TGCGCCAGCAGGGCCAACACTGGGGCCAACGTCCTGACTTTC.

This clone was counted once. The V gene is TRBV7-3, the J gene TRBJ2-3; 14 bases are a match to TRBD2. Germline CDR1 and CDR2: SGHTA and FQGTGA. V was pared by 5 bases and J by 2 bases, with 6 bases of the junction left unmatched. The CDR3 totals 17 residues. CDR3 amino acids: CASSHPGLAGVTDTQYF. CDR3 DNA sequence: TGTGCCAGCAGCCACCCGGGACTAGCGGGAGTCACAGATACGCAGTATTTT.

The chain recombines TRBV7-2 with TRBJ2-3; TRBD1 might be the D (6 bases). Trimming left V 3 bases short and J 3 bases short, with 10 bases between. Germline V gene sequence: CDR1 SGHTA, CDR2 FQGNSA. CDR3 size: 14 residues. In nucleotides, the CDR3 is TGTGCCAGCAGCTTTGACAGGAGTACAGATACGCAGTATTTT. Encoded protein: CASSFDRSTDTQYF.

This chain joins TRBV13 and TRBJ2-3, with 14 bases identical to TRBD2. The CDR3 loop spans 21 amino acids. Losses at the gene ends were 5 bases for V and 5 bases for J; bases not matched to a gene: 21. From germline, CDR1 is PRHDT and CDR2 FYEKMQ (reference sequence). CDR3 amino acids: CASSRTTSGTSGRGVLDTQYF. In DNA, the CDR3 is TGTGCCAGCAGCCGAACGACCTCCGGGACTAGCGGGAGAGGGGTTTTAGATACGCAGTATTTT.

This clone was detected only a few times. The chain carries TRBV3-1 (or the pseudogene TRBV3-2) and TRBJ1-1; D remains unclear. CDR3 size: 13 residues. Germline assignment: CDR1 LGHDT and CDR2 YNNKEL (reference sequence). V lost 5 bases to trimming and J lost 9 bases, with 16 bases between them. The CDR3 region is CASSAGGGSQAFF. The CDR3 region has the DNA TGTGCCAGCAGCGCCGGCGGTGGGTCCCAAGCTTTCTTT.

The genes are TRBV5-4 and TRBJ2-7; TRBD1 agrees at 8 bases. V was pared by 2 bases and J by 3 bases, with 7 bases of the junction left unmatched. Germline V gene sequence: CDR1 SGHNT, CDR2 YYREEE (reference sequence). The CDR3 sequence is 15 residues long. CDR3 residues: CASSFDQGAVYEQYF. CDR3 coding DNA: TGTGCCAGCAGCTTTGACCAGGGGGCCGTCTACGAGCAGTACTTC.

This chain joins TRBV5-1 and TRBJ2-5, with TRBD2 matching over 7 bases. V lost 3 bases and J lost 5; bases outside the gene matches: 10. This CDR3 has 15 residues. Germline V CDR1 and CDR2: SGHRS, YFSETQ. In DNA, the CDR3 is TGCGCCAGCAGCTCCCTAGCGGCCTTTGGGGAGACCCAGTACTTC. Encoded protein: CASSSLAAFGETQYF.

The chain uses TRBV28 and TRBJ1-4; 8 nucleotides agree with TRBD1. The ends lost 6 bases at V and 3 bases at J; junction bases unmatched: 6. CDR1 is MDHEN and CDR2 is SYDVKM in the germline V gene. This CDR3 has 15 residues. The CDR3 is CASRIRTGPNEKLFF. The CDR3 nucleotides read TGTGCCAGCAGAATCAGGACAGGGCCTAATGAAAAACTGTTTTTT.

V is TRBV5-1 and J is TRBJ2-7; no clear D. The V end was cut by 2 bases, the J end by 3 bases, with 15 bases between. Germline V gene data show CDR1 as SGHRS and CDR2 as YFSETQ. The CDR3 has 15 residues. As DNA, the CDR3 is TGCGCCAGCAGCTTAACCTCCGGGTCATACTACGAGCAGTACTTC. Protein sequence: CASSLTSGSYYEQYF.

The rearrangement joins TRBV30 to TRBJ2-1, with 8 bases that match TRBD2. This CDR3 is built from 15 residues. CDR1 is GTSNPN and CDR2 is SVGIG in the germline V gene (reference sequence). V lost 8 bases to trimming and J lost 9 bases; unmatched junction nucleotides: 18. The CDR3 loop is CAVWDKREYRFEQFF. In DNA, the CDR3 is TGTGCCGTCTGGGATAAGCGGGAGTATCGGTTTGAGCAGTTCTTC.